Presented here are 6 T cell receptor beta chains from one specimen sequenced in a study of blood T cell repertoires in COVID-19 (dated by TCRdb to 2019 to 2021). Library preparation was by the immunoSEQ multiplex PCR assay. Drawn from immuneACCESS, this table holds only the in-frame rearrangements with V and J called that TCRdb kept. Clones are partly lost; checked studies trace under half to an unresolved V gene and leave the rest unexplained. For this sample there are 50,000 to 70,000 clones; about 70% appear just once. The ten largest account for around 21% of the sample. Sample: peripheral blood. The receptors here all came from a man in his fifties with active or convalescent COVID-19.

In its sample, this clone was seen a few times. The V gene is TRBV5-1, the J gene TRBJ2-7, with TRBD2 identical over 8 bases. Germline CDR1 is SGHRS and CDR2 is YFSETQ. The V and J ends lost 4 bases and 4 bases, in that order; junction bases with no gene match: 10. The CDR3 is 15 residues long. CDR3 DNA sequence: TGCGCCAGCAGCAACACCGGGACTAGTTGGTACGAGCAGTACTTC. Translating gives CASSNTGTSWYEQYF.

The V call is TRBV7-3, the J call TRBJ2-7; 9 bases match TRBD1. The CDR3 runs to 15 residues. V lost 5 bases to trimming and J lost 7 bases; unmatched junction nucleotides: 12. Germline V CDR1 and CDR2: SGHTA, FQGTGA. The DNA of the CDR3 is TGTGCCAGCAGCCGATTCCCGGGACAGGGTGGTGAGCAGTACTTC. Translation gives CASSRFPGQGGEQYF.

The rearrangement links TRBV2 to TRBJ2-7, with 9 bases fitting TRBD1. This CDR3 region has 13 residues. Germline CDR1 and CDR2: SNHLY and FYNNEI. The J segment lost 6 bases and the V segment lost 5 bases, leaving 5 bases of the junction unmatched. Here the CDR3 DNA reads TGTGCCAGCAGTTGGGACAGGGTGGGCGAGCAGTACTTC. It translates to CASSWDRVGEQYF.

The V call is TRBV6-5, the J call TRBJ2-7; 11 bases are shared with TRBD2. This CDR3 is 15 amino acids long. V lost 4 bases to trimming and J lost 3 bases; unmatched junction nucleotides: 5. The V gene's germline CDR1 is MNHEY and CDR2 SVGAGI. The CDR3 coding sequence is TGTGCCAGCAGTTTGCGGGGACTAGCGGACTACGAGCAGTACTTC. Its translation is CASSLRGLADYEQYF.

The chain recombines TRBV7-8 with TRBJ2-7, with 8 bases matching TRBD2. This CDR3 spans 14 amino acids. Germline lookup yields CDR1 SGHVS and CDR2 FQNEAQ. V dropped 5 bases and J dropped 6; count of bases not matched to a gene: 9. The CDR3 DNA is TGTGCCAGCAGCCCCGGACTAGCACTAGGCGAGCAGTACTTC. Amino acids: CASSPGLALGEQYF.

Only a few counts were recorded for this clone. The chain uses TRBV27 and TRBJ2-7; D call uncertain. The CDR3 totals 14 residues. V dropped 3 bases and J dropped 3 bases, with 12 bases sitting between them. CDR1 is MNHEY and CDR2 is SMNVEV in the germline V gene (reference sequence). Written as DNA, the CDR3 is TGTGCCAGCAGTTTGGGCCAATCCTACTACGAGCAGTACTTC. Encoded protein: CASSLGQSYYEQYF.